The T cell receptor beta chain described here comes from a study of PD-1 blockade in classical Hodgkin lymphoma. Clones were sequenced by immunoSEQ multiplex PCR, and TCRdb holds only the in-frame ones, with some missing. Of 90,000 to 100,000 clones detected, 78% appear once; the ten largest clones hold less than 10%. The germline V gene encodes CDR1 MNHNY and CDR2 SVGAGI (reference sequence). Trimming took 2 bases from V and 4 from J, leaving 10 bases between them. The CDR3 has 14 amino acids. As for time point: cycle 4 day 1 (C4D1), after more than 5 weeks of nivolumab. All patients experienced relapse after autologous stem cell transplantation, and brentuximab vedotin exposure was variable.

This sequence joins TRBV6-6 and TRBJ2-3; no clear D. This clonotype originated in a human donor with classical Hodgkin lymphoma. The sequencing here drew on peripheral blood mononuclear cells (PBMCs), taken before the fourth cycle of nivolumab. DNA of the CDR3: TGTGCCAGCAGTTACCCGCTAGTTCCAGATACGCAGTATTTT. Residues: CASSYPLVPDTQYF.